This T cell receptor (beta chain) was identified in a study of Ad26.COV2.S vaccination and SARS-CoV-2 variants. As to treatment: 19 received Ad26.COV2.S at low or high dose, single or two shots; about 5 received placebo; per-sample allocation not given. Material that was analyzed had been drawn on day 63 after the first vaccine or placebo injection. An Ad26 vector that expressed Wuhan-strain SARS-CoV-2 spike constituted the vaccine. Sequencing used immunoSEQ multiplex PCR; TCRdb keeps in-frame clones, though not all of them. The sample shows over 400,000 clones, about 90% of them seen only once. Trimming cost V 4 bases and J 0 bases, with 11 bases left between them. The CDR3 spans 15 residues. CDR1 and CDR2 (germline): SGHAT, FQNNGV.

The chain is built from TRBV11-2 and TRBJ2-3; D call uncertain. This receptor was obtained from a person aged 18-65 years who received the Ad26.COV2.S COVID-19 vaccine or a placebo. The sample here was peripheral blood, taken in a trial of Ad26.COV2.S vaccine versus placebo. The DNA for the CDR3 is TGTGCCAGCAGCTCCCGGTCAGGTAGCACAGATACGCAGTATTTT. It codes for CASSSRSGSTDTQYF.